Sequencing of this T cell receptor beta chain was carried out in a study of cytomegalovirus exposure and HLA in healthy donors. Germline V gives CDR1 MRHNA, CDR2 SNTAGT. The CDR3 consists of 14 residues. The V gene end was trimmed by 10 bases and the J gene end by 1 base; junction bases not matched to a gene: 4. Libraries were prepared by immunoSEQ multiplex PCR; TCRdb keeps only in-frame clonotypes and omits some of them. This table has about 130,000 clones, roughly 89% appearing once. This clone was observed once. The sample was PBMCs. The genes are TRBV6-4 and TRBJ2-2, with 9 bases that match TRBD1. The TCR comes from a young woman in good health and CMV-seropositive. The CDR3 loop reads CATPTGGNTGELFF. The CDR3 nucleotides read TGTGCCACACCGACAGGGGGGAACACCGGGGAGCTGTTTTTT.